The next 23 T cell receptor beta chains were all read from a single sample in a study of cytomegalovirus exposure and HLA in healthy donors. 13 Jbeta primers and 60 Vbeta primers were used for the PCR. Measured with immunoSEQ multiplex PCR; TCRdb has only the in-frame clones, and not every one. The table has about 150,000 clones, just under 70% seen once. Sequencing was carried out using PBMCs. The receptors were gathered from a man aged 60 to 69 in good health and CMV-seronegative.

The chain links TRBV2 to TRBJ1-2; 10 nucleotides agree with TRBD1. Germline CDR1 and CDR2: SNHLY and FYNNEI. V gave up 1 base and J gave up 4 bases; unmatched junction bases: 3. The CDR3 contains 15 residues. The CDR3 reads CASSEGTGGRYGYTF. In nucleotides, the CDR3 is TGTGCCAGCAGTGAAGGGACAGGGGGGCGCTATGGCTACACCTTC.

This chain connects TRBV2 to TRBJ1-4; weak D call: TRBD1 (5 bases). Germline CDR1 SNHLY, CDR2 FYNNEI. CDR3 length: 16 residues. Trimming shortened V by 6 bases and J by 8 bases, and 22 bases separated the two germline ends. The CDR3 sequence is CASRAADTGGEEKLFF. DNA of the CDR3: TGTGCCAGCAGGGCTGCAGATACAGGAGGGGAAGAAAAACTGTTTTTT.

The chain links TRBV7-8 to TRBJ2-2; TRBD2 aligns across 10 bases. The CDR3 runs to 16 residues. The germline gives CDR1 SGHVS, CDR2 FQNEAQ. Trimming at V came to 5 bases and at J to 6 bases, leaving 9 bases not matched to a gene. In DNA form, the CDR3 reads TGTGCCAGCAGCCAAAGCGGGAGGGCCAGCCCCGGGGAGCTGTTTTTT. This codes for CASSQSGRASPGELFF.

The chain uses TRBV7-9 and TRBJ2-7, with 7 positions matching TRBD2. CDR1 SEHNR and CDR2 FQNEAQ come from the germline V gene (reference sequence). This CDR3 is 14 amino acids long. Trimming at V came to 4 bases and at J to 3 bases, leaving 6 bases not matched to a gene. The CDR3 DNA reads as TGTGCCAGCAGCTGGTCGAGCGGGAACTACGAGCAGTACTTC. Amino acid sequence: CASSWSSGNYEQYF.

This clone turned up a few times. The rearrangement links TRBV7-8 to TRBJ2-3, with 10 bases matching TRBD2. Germline V gives CDR1 SGHVS, CDR2 FQNEAQ. This CDR3 has 16 residues. With V trimmed by 1 base and J by 4 bases, 5 bases remained unmatched. CDR3 loop: CASSLVAGGGSDTQYF. For the CDR3, the DNA is TGTGCCAGCAGCTTAGTAGCGGGAGGTGGGTCAGATACGCAGTATTTT.

This chain joins TRBV6-6 and TRBJ1-4; TRBD1 aligns across 8 bases. Germline CDR1 and CDR2: MNHNY and SVGAGI (reference sequence). Trimming removed 2 bases from V and 7 bases from J; junction bases left unmatched: 3. The CDR3 is made up of 14 amino acids. The CDR3 sequence is CASSYPQGGEKLFF. The CDR3 DNA reads as TGTGCCAGCAGTTACCCACAGGGGGGTGAAAAACTGTTTTTT.

This CDR3 is CASSSPDFQETQYF. Here the CDR3 DNA reads TGTGCCAGCAGTTCCCCGGACTTCCAAGAGACCCAGTACTTC. The chain links TRBV6-6 to TRBJ2-5; TRBD2 might be the D (5 bases). The CDR3 contains 14 residues. Trimming took 4 bases from V and 1 from J, leaving 10 bases between them. Germline loops: CDR1 MNHNY, CDR2 SVGAGI (reference sequence).

V is TRBV6-5 and J is TRBJ2-1; TRBD2 aligns across 8 bases. J was trimmed by 6 bases and V by 6 bases; bases with no gene match: 7. The CDR3 sequence is 14 residues long. Germline V gene sequence: CDR1 MNHEY, CDR2 SVGAGI. CDR3: CASRGSGRANEQFF. The CDR3 nucleotides are TGTGCCAGCAGAGGATCCGGGAGGGCCAATGAGCAGTTCTTC.

The rearrangement links TRBV6-6 to TRBJ2-1; 10 bases align to TRBD1. V gave up 5 bases and J gave up 4 bases; unmatched junction bases: 2. Germline V gene data show CDR1 as MNHNY and CDR2 as SVGAGI (reference sequence). This CDR3 contains 14 residues. Here the CDR3 reads CASSRTGGYNEQFF. Here the CDR3 DNA reads TGTGCCAGCAGTCGGACAGGGGGGTACAATGAGCAGTTCTTC.

This chain connects TRBV28 to TRBJ1-2, with D tentatively TRBD1 (6 bases). The CDR3 loop spans 13 amino acids. Trimming took off 7 bases at V and 6 bases at J, with 15 bases between the two ends. The germline V gene encodes CDR1 MDHEN and CDR2 SYDVKM. Here the CDR3 DNA reads TGTGCCAGCACCAGGGGACGGATCGATGGCTACACCTTC. It is translated as CASTRGRIDGYTF.

The rearrangement uses TRBV19 and TRBJ1-2; 7 bases align to TRBD1. This CDR3 is 14 amino acids long. CDR1 is LNHDA and CDR2 is SQIVND in the germline V gene (reference sequence). After removal of 4 bases from V and 4 bases from J, the junction contained 6 bases not matched to a gene. CDR3 region: CASSTLGTAYGYTF. CDR3 coding DNA: TGTGCCAGTAGTACCCTCGGGACAGCCTATGGCTACACCTTC.

The chain is built from TRBV11-1 and TRBJ2-1, with 9 bases lining up with TRBD2. V gave up 4 bases and J gave up 6 bases; unmatched junction bases: 10. This CDR3 comprises 16 residues. Per the germline V gene, CDR1 is SGHAT and CDR2 is FQDESV (reference sequence). The CDR3 sequence is CASSSQPPGLANEQFF. The CDR3 nucleotides are TGTGCCAGCAGCTCTCAACCGCCGGGACTAGCCAATGAGCAGTTCTTC.

Comment on this clone: This sample also contains other DNA sequences that code for the same CDR3. The rearrangement links TRBV5-1 to TRBJ2-5; possible D gene TRBD2, 5 bases. Trimming removed 0 bases at V and 2 bases at J, with 8 bases between. This CDR3 has 14 amino acids. Germline-derived CDR1 and CDR2 are SGHRS and YFSETQ. The CDR3 sequence is CASSLVGGQETQYF. DNA for the CDR3: TGCGCCAGCAGCTTGGTCGGAGGTCAAGAGACCCAGTACTTC.

The sample holds a few counts of this clone. The chain has TRBV7-8 and TRBJ1-1; 7 bases are shared with TRBD1. CDR3 length: 14 amino acids. J lost 3 bases, V lost 5 bases, and 6 bases had no gene match. Per the germline V gene, CDR1 is SGHVS and CDR2 is FQNEAQ. The CDR3, as DNA: TGTGCCAGCAGCAAACGGGACAGCCACACTGAAGCTTTCTTT. It encodes CASSKRDSHTEAFF.

V and J are TRBV28 and TRBJ2-2; a possible D gene is TRBD1 (6 bases). Germline V gene sequence: CDR1 MDHEN, CDR2 SYDVKM. The CDR3 contains 15 residues. The germline V and J ends were trimmed by 7 bases and 7 bases, with 19 bases remaining between them. In nucleotides, the CDR3 is TGTGCCAGCAAGATGGGCACAGGGACAAACGGGGAGCTGTTTTTT. Amino acids: CASKMGTGTNGELFF.

This sequence joins TRBV30 and TRBJ1-5, with a possible D match to TRBD1 (5 bases). The germline V and J ends were trimmed by 0 bases and 4 bases, with 10 bases remaining between them. The CDR3 length is 14 residues. Germline loops: CDR1 GTSNPN, CDR2 SVGIG (reference sequence). The CDR3 here is CAWSVLQENQPQHF. The CDR3 region has the DNA TGTGCCTGGAGTGTACTACAGGAAAATCAGCCCCAGCATTTT.

Points on this clone: One junction end disagrees with the germline gene, perhaps due to a read error. The CDR3 coding sequence is TGCACCAGCAGCTTGAGAGGAGACAATGAGCAGTTCTTC. Its translation: CTSSLRGDNEQFF. The V and J genes are TRBV5-1 and TRBJ2-1; no definite D call. The germline V gene has CDR1 SGHRS and CDR2 YFSETQ. The length of the CDR3 is 13 residues. The full variable domain, with the rest looked up from reference TRBV5-1 and TRBJ2-1, is KAGVTQTPRYLIKTRGQQVTLSCSPISGHRSVSWYQQTPGQGLQFLFEYFSETQRNKGNFPGRFSGRQFSNSRSEMNVSTLELGDSALYLCTSSLRGDNEQFFGPGTRLTVL.

This chain connects TRBV5-1 to TRBJ1-4, with 12 bases that match TRBD1. Germline trimming cut 4 bases from V and 5 bases from J; bases unmatched to any gene: 12. Germline CDR1 is SGHRS and CDR2 is YFSETQ. CDR3 length equals 18 residues. The CDR3, as DNA: TGCGCCAGCAGCCCGGGGGGGACAGGGGGCTCTGGAAATGAAAAACTGTTTTTT. Its translation is CASSPGGTGGSGNEKLFF.

The rearrangement uses TRBV28 and TRBJ1-2; D perhaps matches TRBD1 (6 bases). V was pared by 6 bases and J by 3 bases, with 14 bases between. Germline loops: CDR1 MDHEN, CDR2 SYDVKM. The length of the CDR3 is 14 residues. Here the CDR3 DNA reads TGTGCCAGCAGCGCCGGTGGACAGTACTATGGCTACACCTTC. The encoded protein is CASSAGGQYYGYTF.

Only one count was recorded for this clone. The chain carries TRBV11-3 and TRBJ1-1; possibly TRBD1 for D (6 bases). This CDR3 is built from 14 residues. Germline assignment: CDR1 SGHNT and CDR2 YENEEA. Between the trimmed V and J ends, which lost 5 bases and 2 bases, there was a span of 12 bases. CDR3 protein: CASSPRGPNTEAFF. The CDR3 coding sequence is TGTGCCAGCAGCCCCAGGGGACCTAACACTGAAGCTTTCTTT.

The rearrangement joins TRBV18 to TRBJ1-2; a weak D match, TRBD1 (6 bases). This CDR3 contains 16 residues. From germline, CDR1 is KGHSH and CDR2 LQKENI. With 1 base removed from V and 0 bases from J, the gap between germline ends came to 12 bases. CDR3 nucleotide sequence: TGTGCCAGCTCACCACGAGGACAGAGGACTAACTATGGCTACACCTTC. It yields the protein CASSPRGQRTNYGYTF.

V and J are TRBV4-3 and TRBJ2-2; D possibly corresponds to TRBD2 (5 bases). The CDR3 totals 14 residues. Deletions cut 0 bases from V and 6 bases from J, with 8 bases between. Germline assignment: CDR1 LGHNA and CDR2 YSLEER. The CDR3 DNA reads as TGCGCCAGCAGCCAAGATCCGGGGTCCGGGGAGCTGTTTTTT. Its protein is CASSQDPGSGELFF.

This chain joins TRBV5-1 and TRBJ2-6; 11 positions match TRBD2. The CDR3 is 19 residues long. The V and J ends lost 3 bases and 2 bases, in that order; junction bases with no gene match: 10. Germline assignment: CDR1 SGHRS and CDR2 YFSETQ. This chain's CDR3 is CASSSNLAGGGPGANVLTF. DNA for the CDR3: TGCGCCAGCAGCTCTAACCTAGCGGGAGGCGGCCCTGGGGCCAACGTCCTGACTTTC.